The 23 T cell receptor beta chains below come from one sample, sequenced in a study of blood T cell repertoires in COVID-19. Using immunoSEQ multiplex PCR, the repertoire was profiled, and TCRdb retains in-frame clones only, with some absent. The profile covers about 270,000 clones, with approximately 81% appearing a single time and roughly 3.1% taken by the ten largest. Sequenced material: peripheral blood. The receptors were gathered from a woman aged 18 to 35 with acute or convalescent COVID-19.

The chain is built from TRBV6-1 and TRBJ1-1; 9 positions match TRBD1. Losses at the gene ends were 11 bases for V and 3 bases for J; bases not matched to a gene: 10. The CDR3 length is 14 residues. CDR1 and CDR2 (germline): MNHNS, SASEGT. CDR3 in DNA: TGTGCCGTCTCCAGACGGACAGGGGACACTGAAGCTTTCTTT. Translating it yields CAVSRRTGDTEAFF.

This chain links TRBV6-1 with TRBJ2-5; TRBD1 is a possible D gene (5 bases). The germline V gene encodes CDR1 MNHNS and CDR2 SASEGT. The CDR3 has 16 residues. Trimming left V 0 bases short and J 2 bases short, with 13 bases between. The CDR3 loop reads CASSEAIRVFQETQYF. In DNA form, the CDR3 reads TGTGCCAGCAGTGAAGCTATCAGGGTTTTTCAAGAGACCCAGTACTTC.

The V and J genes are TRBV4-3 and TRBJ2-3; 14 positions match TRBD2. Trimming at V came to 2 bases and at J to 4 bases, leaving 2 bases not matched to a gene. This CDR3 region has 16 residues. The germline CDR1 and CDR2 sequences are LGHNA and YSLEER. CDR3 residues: CASSQSGLAGADTQYF. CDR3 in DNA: TGCGCCAGCAGCCAATCGGGACTAGCGGGAGCAGATACGCAGTATTTT.

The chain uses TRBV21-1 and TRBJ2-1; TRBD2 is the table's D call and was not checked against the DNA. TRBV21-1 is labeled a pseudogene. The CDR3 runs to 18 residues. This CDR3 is CASSCSPRGKSSYNEQFF. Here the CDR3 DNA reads TGTGCCAGCAGCTGCTCCCCCCGGGGTAAGAGCTCCTACAATGAGCAGTTCTTC.

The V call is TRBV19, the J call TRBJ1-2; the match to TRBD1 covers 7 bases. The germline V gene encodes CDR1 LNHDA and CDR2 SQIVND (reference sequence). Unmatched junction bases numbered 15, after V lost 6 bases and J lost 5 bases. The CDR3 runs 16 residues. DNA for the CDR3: TGTGCCAGTAGGCCCGGGACAGAGCTAAGGGGATATGGCTACACCTTC. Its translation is CASRPGTELRGYGYTF. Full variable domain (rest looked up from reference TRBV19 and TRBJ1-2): DGGITQSPKYLFRKEGQNVTLSCEQNLNHDAMYWYRQDPGQGLRLIYYSQIVNDFQKGDIAEGYSVSREKKESFPLTVTSAQKNPTAFYLCASRPGTELRGYGYTFGSGTRLTVV.

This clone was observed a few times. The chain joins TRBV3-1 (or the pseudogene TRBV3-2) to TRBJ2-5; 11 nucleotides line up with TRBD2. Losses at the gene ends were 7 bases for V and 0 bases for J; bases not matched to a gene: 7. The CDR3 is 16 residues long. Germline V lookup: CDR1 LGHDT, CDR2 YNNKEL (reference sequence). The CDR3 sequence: CASTGRLAGNQETQYF. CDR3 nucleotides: TGTGCCAGCACCGGAAGACTAGCGGGGAACCAAGAGACCCAGTACTTC.

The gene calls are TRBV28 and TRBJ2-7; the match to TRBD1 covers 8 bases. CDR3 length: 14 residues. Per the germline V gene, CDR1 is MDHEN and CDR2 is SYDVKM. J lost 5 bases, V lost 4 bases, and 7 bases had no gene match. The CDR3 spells CASSSPDRVNEQYF. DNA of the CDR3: TGTGCCAGCAGTTCCCCGGACAGGGTCAACGAGCAGTACTTC.

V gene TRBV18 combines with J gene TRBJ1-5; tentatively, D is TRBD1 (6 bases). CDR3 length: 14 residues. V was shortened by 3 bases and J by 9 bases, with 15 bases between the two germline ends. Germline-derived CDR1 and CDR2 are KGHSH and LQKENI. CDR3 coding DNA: TGTGCCAGCTCACCCCAACAGGGATATGGGCCCCAGCATTTT. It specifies CASSPQQGYGPQHF. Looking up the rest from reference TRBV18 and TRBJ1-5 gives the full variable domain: NAGVMQNPRHLVRRRGQEARLRCSPMKGHSHVYWYRQLPEEGLKFMVYLQKENIIDESGMPKERFSAEFPKEGPSILRIQQVVRGDSAAYFCASSPQQGYGPQHFGDGTRLSIL.

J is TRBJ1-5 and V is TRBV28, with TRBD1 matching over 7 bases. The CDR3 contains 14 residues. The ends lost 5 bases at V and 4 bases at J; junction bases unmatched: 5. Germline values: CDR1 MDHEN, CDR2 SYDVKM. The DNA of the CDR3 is TGTGCCAGCAGTGTTCCGGGACAGAATCAGCCCCAGCATTTT. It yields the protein CASSVPGQNQPQHF.

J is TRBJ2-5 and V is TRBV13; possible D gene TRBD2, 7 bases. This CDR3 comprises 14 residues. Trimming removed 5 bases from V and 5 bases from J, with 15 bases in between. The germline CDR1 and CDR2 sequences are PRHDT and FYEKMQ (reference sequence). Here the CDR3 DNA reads TGTGCCAGCAGCCAAGGGGGGGACTGGGAGACCCAGTACTTC. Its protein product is CASSQGGDWETQYF.

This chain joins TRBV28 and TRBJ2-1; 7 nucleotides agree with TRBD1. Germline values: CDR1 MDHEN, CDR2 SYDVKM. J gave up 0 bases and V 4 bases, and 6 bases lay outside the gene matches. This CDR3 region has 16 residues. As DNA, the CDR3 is TGTGCCAGCAGTTCGGCACAGGGGAGCTCCTACAATGAGCAGTTCTTC. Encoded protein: CASSSAQGSSYNEQFF.

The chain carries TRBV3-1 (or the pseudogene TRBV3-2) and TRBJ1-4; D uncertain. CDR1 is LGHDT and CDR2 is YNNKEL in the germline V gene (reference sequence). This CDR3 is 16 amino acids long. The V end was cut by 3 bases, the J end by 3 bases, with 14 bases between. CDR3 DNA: TGTGCCAGCAGCCAGCGGGCCTCCGGGGCTAATGAAAAACTGTTTTTT. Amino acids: CASSQRASGANEKLFF.

The CDR3 nucleotides read TGTGCCAGCAGTCCAGGGGGCGAGCAGTACTTC. It encodes CASSPGGEQYF. The rearrangement links TRBV27 to TRBJ2-7, with TRBD1 matching over 7 bases. Looked up from germline, CDR1 is MNHEY and CDR2 is SMNVEV (reference sequence). CDR3 length: 11 amino acids. J was trimmed by 6 bases and V by 5 bases; bases with no gene match: 1.

The DNA for the CDR3 is TGTGCCAGCACTACGACGGGGGGGAGCTACGAGCAGTACTTC. Translated, it gives CASTTTGGSYEQYF. V and J are TRBV2 and TRBJ2-7, with 8 bases matching TRBD2. Germline CDR1 SNHLY, CDR2 FYNNEI. The ends lost 7 bases at V and 3 bases at J; junction bases unmatched: 8. The CDR3 length is 14 residues.

CDR3 sequence (DNA): TGTGCCAGCTCACCACAAAGGGGTACAGGGGTGCTTTACCAAGGAGGAACAACTGAAGCTTTCTTT. It yields the protein CASSPQRGTGVLYQGGTTEAFF. The gene calls are TRBV18 and TRBJ1-1, with 7 bases fitting TRBD1. CDR3 length equals 22 residues. V dropped 1 base and J dropped 5; count of bases not matched to a gene: 28. CDR1 is KGHSH and CDR2 is LQKENI in the germline V gene.

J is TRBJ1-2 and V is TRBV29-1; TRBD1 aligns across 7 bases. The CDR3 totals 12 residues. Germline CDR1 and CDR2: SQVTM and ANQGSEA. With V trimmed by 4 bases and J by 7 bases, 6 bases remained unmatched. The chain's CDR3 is CSVVIGGSGYTF. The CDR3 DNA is TGCAGCGTTGTCATAGGGGGCAGTGGCTACACCTTC.

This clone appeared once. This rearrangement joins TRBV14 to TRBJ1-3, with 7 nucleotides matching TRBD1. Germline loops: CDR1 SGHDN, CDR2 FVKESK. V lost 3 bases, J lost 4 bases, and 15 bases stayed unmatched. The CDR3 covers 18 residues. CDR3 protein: CASSHLHKTGEGGNTIYF. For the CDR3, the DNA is TGTGCCAGCAGCCACTTACATAAAACAGGGGAAGGGGGAAACACCATATATTTT.

CDR3 sequence (DNA): TGTGCCAGCAGTTCTCTGGGAGGTTACTACGAGCAGTACTTC. It codes for CASSSLGGYYEQYF. The genes are TRBV6-2 or TRBV6-3 and TRBJ2-7; D might be TRBD2 (6 bases). The CDR3 consists of 14 residues. The germline gives CDR1 MNHEY, CDR2 SVGEGT. Trimming left V 4 bases short and J 3 bases short, with 13 bases between.

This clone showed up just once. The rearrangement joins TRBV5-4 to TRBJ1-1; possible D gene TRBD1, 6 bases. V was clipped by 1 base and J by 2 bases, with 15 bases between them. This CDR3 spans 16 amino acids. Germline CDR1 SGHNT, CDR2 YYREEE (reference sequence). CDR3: CASSLRTVRTNTEAFF. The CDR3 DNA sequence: TGTGCCAGCAGCTTGAGGACAGTAAGGACTAACACTGAAGCTTTCTTT.

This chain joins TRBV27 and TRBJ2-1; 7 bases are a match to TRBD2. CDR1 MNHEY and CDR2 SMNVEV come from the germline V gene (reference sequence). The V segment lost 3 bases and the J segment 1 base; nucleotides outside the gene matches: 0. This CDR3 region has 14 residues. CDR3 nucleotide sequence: TGTGCCAGCAGTTTGCGGGAGTCCTACAATGAGCAGTTCTTC. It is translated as CASSLRESYNEQFF.

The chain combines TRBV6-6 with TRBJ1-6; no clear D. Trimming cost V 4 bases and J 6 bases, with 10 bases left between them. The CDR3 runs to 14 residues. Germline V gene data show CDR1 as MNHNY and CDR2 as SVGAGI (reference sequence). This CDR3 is CASSSRLFNSPLHF. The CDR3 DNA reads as TGTGCCAGCAGTTCCCGACTGTTTAATTCACCCCTCCACTTT.

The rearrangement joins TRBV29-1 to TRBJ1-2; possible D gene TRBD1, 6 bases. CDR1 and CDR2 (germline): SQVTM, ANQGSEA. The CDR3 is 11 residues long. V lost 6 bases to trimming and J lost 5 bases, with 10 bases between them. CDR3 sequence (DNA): TGCAGCGTGACAGGTGCTTATGGCTACACCTTC. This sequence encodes CSVTGAYGYTF.

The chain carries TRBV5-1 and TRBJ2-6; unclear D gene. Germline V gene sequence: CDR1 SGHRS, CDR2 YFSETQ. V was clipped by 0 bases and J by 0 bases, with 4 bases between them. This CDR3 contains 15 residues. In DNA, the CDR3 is TGCGCCAGCAGCTTGGGCGGCTCTGGGGCCAACGTCCTGACTTTC. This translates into CASSLGGSGANVLTF.